Only a few counts were recorded for the clone carrying this TCR beta chain. The data derive from a study of T cells in localized non-small cell lung cancer. Libraries were prepared by immunoSEQ multiplex PCR; TCRdb keeps only in-frame clonotypes and omits some of them. The data show fewer than 2,000 clones, 20% to 25% seen once. This receptor was identified in a man aged 40-75 years with stage I lung adenocarcinoma. This sample comprised normal lung tissue next to the tumor, obtained before any cancer treatment.

The DNA of the CDR3 is TGTGCCAGTAGCCGTTCTAGCTTGGACCCCGCTGAAGCTTTCTTT. It specifies CASSRSSLDPAEAFF. This chain joins TRBV19 and TRBJ1-1; D unclear. V was trimmed by 6 bases and J by 6 bases, leaving 20 bases between them. The CDR3 contains 15 residues. CDR1 is LNHDA and CDR2 is SQIVND in the germline V gene (reference sequence).